This T cell receptor (beta chain) was sequenced for a study of blood T cells in healthy people across ages (dated by TCRdb to the mid-2010s). Background for the entire study: In model experiments, template switching captured about one uniquely barcoded TCR beta cDNA molecule for every two T cells. The donors were split into four age groups: young (average about 15 years), middle-aged (roughly 39), aged (approximately 60) and long-lived (under 90). The study measured age-related changes in TCR beta repertoire diversity using deep sequencing normalized with unique cDNA molecular identifiers. Using the same blood draw, the study looked at two additional independent replicas of 1 million unique cDNA reads for two donors, one aged 18 to 30 and the other aged 80 or older. Here is what the overall study found, with its caveats: Since profiling was done on bulk unsorted PBMCs, naive and antigen-experienced compartments could not be conclusively compared. A strong correlation was found between observed TCR beta diversity and the percentage of naive T cells measured by flow cytometry. Estimates of total diversity based on one million sequenced T cells were regarded as lower bounds and as underestimates. The long-lived group showed more naive CD4+ T cells, fewer expanded clones and increased TCR diversity than the aged group, suggesting age selection. Donor CMV infection status was unknown, potentially confounding age-related changes in expanded clonotypes. Observed TCR beta diversity per million T cells fell roughly linearly with age, and a significant reduction was already apparent by age around 40.

The CDR3 goes from the cysteine to the phenylalanine over 16 residues. CDR3 DNA is the only sequence kept; it has 48 bases, read in frame from the first base. Reading the germline V gene gives CDR1 SGHVS and CDR2 FQNEAQ. Regarding this clonotype: There is no known antigen for this receptor. The junction and the germline gene differ at one end; a read error may be behind it.

The library came from 5' RACE. Sequencer: Illumina HiSeq 2500. The second PCR ran for roughly 7 to 11 cycles and used a J-beta primer mix along with a sample-barcoded 5' primer. A template-switch 5' adaptor carrying 12 random nucleotides introduced a unique molecular identifier onto each TCR beta cDNA molecule. At least 2.5 million CDR3-containing paired-end reads were obtained from each sample. The Mint cDNA synthesis kit, primed by a TRBC-specific oligonucleotide, was used to synthesize first-strand cDNA from all RNA. Following uracil-DNA glycosylase treatment, a first 18-cycle PCR with universal primers M1SS and BC2_uni_R was performed on all cDNA. In the authors' own workflow: For normalization, 1 million high-quality reads were randomly selected from each sample, with every read carrying a distinct molecular identifier. Reads sharing molecular identifiers were discarded rather than binned into consensus sequences. MiTCR, with a Q25 quality threshold and the strictest error-elimination algorithm, was used for CDR3 identification, clonotype clustering and error correction. A nonparametric unseen species model using Euler transformation provided a lower-bound estimate of total TCR beta diversity. TCRdb reran the public reads through fastp at Q25 and MiXCR, keeping productive beta chains. Identical CDR3 protein sequences are pooled into one entry, listed with their most common genes and DNA. TCRdb, not the authors, supplied the V and J calls. The sample table shows more than 1,000,000 distinct CDR3 sequences, and approximately 25% are seen once. The leading ten clones occupy approximately 0.79% of the sample.

The donors were about 40 Caucasian individuals from Russia, aged 6 to 90 years, who were systemically healthy. Each donor gave ten milliliters of peripheral blood, drawn into EDTA-treated Vacutainer tubes. Ficoll-Paque density-gradient centrifugation was used to isolate PBMCs, with at least 6.5 million obtained per sample. Total RNA, at least 6 micrograms per sample, was extracted from PBMCs with Trizol reagent. For every donor, flow cytometry on a PBMC aliquot measured the percentage of naive CD45RAhigh/CD27high T cells. These records were also assigned to another study, of T cells of mothers and their children. As the second publication notes: Nine systemically healthy Caucasian individuals, comprising three mothers and their six children, were included as donors. cDNA synthesis consumed the entire amount of extracted RNA, loaded at around 1.4 ug RNA in each 15 ul reaction. In the second PCR, the M1S primer introduced both the sample barcodes and 2-4 random nucleotides. Over 8.5 million TCR beta CDR3 reads were obtained for each mother, and millions of reads were obtained for each child. Thymic selection similarly shapes TCR recombination output in related and unrelated pairs, with minor effect from inherited differences. Normalized repertoire overlap was always found to be slightly, but never significantly, higher in related mother-child pairs than in unrelated mother-child pairs. With a sensitivity of about 100 clones per million clonotypes, no persistent microchimeric T cell clones were detected. To look for features that set related mother-child pairs apart from unrelated individuals, the researchers ran deep NGS to compare the TCR beta repertoires of mothers and children. Mothers averaged about 40 +/- 4 years of age and children averaged about 12 +/- 4 years. After adapter ligation was performed with NEBNext reagents, the libraries were sequenced on an Illumina HiSeq 2000 with 100+100 nt paired-end reads. To avoid cross-contamination, the mother libraries and the child libraries were prepared a month apart and sequenced in separate runs. For each donor, between roughly 500,000 and 2,200,000 distinct TCR beta clonotypes were identified. Naive TCR beta clonotypes were estimated from low-frequency clonotypes matched to each donor's FACS-determined naive share, without sorting.

Recombination linked TRBV7-8 to TRBJ2-5, with the D call tentatively TRBD1 or TRBD2, each fitting 7 bases. This receptor was obtained from a girl aged 2 to 10 in good health. What was sequenced was blood. The bases are TGTGCCAGCAGCTTACTTGCAGGGGGGGATCGAGAGACCCAGCACTTC. It encodes CASSLLAGGDRETQHF. Joined to the reference TRBV7-8 and TRBJ2-5 proteins, this CDR3 gives the full variable domain: GAGVSQSPRYKVAKRGQDVALRCDPISGHVSLFWYQQALGQGPEFLTYFQNEAQLDKSGLPSDRFFAERPEGSVSTLKIQRTQQEDSAVYLCASSLLAGGDRETQHFGPGTRLLVL.